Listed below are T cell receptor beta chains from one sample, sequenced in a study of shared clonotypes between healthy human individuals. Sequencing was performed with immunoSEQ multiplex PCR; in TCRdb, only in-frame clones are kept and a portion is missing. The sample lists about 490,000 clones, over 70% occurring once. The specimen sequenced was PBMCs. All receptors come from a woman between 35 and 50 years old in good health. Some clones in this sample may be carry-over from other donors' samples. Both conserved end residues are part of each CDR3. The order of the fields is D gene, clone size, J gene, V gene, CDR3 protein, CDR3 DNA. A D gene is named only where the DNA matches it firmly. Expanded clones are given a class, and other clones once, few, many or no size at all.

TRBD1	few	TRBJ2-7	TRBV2	CASRSGTGTYEQYF	TGTGCCAGCAGATCCGGGACAGGAACCTACGAGCAGTACTTC
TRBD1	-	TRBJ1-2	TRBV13	CASSLGQGPNYGYTF	TGTGCCAGCAGCCTAGGACAGGGACCTAACTATGGCTACACCTTC
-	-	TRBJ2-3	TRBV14	CASSLNPRTHTQYF	TGTGCCAGCAGCCTAAACCCCAGGACCCATACGCAGTATTTT
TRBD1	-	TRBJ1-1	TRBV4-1	CASRTTGGTEAFF	TGCGCCAGCAGAACTACAGGGGGCACTGAAGCTTTCTTT
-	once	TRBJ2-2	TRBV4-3	CASSQDYTGELFF	TGCGCCAGCAGCCAAGATTACACCGGGGAGCTGTTTTTT
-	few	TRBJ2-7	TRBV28	CASSLSRFSYEQYF	TGTGCCAGCAGTTTATCGAGGTTCTCCTACGAGCAGTACTTC
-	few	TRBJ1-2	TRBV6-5	CASSLSANYGYTF	TGTGCCAGCAGTTTAAGCGCTAACTATGGCTACACCTTC
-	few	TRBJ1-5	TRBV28	CASSQPGTVYLSNQPQHF	TGTGCCAGCAGTCAACCCGGGACGGTATACCTAAGCAATCAGCCCCAGCATTTT
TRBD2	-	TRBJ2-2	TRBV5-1	CASSTSSSGRAAGELFF	TGCGCCAGCAGCACGTCCTCGAGCGGGAGGGCCGCCGGGGAGCTGTTTTTT
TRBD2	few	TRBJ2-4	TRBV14	CASSQGLSGGENIQYF	TGTGCCAGCAGCCAAGGCCTTAGCGGGGGAGAAAACATTCAGTACTTC
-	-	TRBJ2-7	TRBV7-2	CASSPRGVTSDEQYF	TGTGCCAGCAGCCCCCGAGGGGTGACTAGTGACGAGCAGTACTTC
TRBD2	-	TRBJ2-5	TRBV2	CASSEGGRVETQYF	TGTGCCAGCAGTGAAGGGGGGAGGGTGGAGACCCAGTACTTC
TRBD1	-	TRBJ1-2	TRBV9	CASSVAWGQGGGYTF	TGTGCCAGCAGCGTTGCGTGGGGACAGGGAGGTGGCTACACCTTC
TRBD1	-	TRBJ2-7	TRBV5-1	CASSLQGAVREQYF	TGCGCCAGCAGCTTGCAGGGGGCGGTTCGCGAGCAGTACTTC
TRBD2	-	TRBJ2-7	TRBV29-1	CSAAGGDFYEQYF	TGCAGCGCAGCCGGGGGGGACTTCTACGAGCAGTACTTC
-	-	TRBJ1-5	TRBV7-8	CASSLAGWQPQHF	TGTGCCAGCAGCTTAGCTGGATGGCAGCCCCAGCATTTT
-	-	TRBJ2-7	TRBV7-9	CASSSPGATHEQYF	TGTGCCAGCAGCTCCCCGGGGGCCACCCACGAGCAGTACTTC
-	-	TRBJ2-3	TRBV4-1	CASSPPRSRTTRADTQYF	TGCGCCAGCAGCCCCCCCAGGAGTCGGACAACCCGAGCAGATACGCAGTATTTT
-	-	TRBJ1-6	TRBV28	CASSSLSRSAPLHF	TGTGCCAGCAGTTCGCTTAGTAGATCGGCACCCCTCCACTTT
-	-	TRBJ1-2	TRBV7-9	CASSSSGTPNYGYTF	TGTGCCAGCAGCTCCTCCGGGACACCTAACTATGGCTACACCTTC
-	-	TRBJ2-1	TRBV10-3	CATGFQGTYNEQFF	TGTGCCACCGGATTTCAGGGGACCTACAATGAGCAGTTCTTC
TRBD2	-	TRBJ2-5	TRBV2	CASSVLAAETQYF	TGTGCCAGCAGTGTTCTAGCGGCGGAGACCCAGTACTTC
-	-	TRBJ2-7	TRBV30	CAWSPQAGWEQYF	TGTGCCTGGAGTCCCCAAGCAGGGTGGGAGCAGTACTTC
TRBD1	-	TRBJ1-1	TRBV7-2	CASSFRTGRSEAFF	TGTGCCAGCAGCTTCAGGACAGGGCGGTCTGAAGCTTTCTTT
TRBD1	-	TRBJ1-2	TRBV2	CASRPDQGVYGYTF	TGTGCCAGCAGGCCTGACCAGGGGGTCTATGGCTACACCTTC
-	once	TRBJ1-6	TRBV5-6	CASSSQAGLGNSPLHF	TGTGCCAGCAGCTCCCAGGCGGGGCTCGGCAATTCACCCCTCCACTTT
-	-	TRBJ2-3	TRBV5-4	CASSSTSTASTDTQYF	TGTGCCAGCAGCTCAACTAGCACGGCTAGCACAGATACGCAGTATTTT
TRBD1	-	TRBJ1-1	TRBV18	CASSLRTGKGTEAFF	TGTGCCAGCTCACTGCGGACAGGGAAGGGCACTGAAGCTTTCTTT
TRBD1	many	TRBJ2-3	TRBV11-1	CASSSTTDRVVDTQYF	TGTGCCAGCAGCTCGACCACGGACAGGGTGGTCGATACGCAGTATTTT
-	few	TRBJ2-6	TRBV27	CASSLLGFSSSGANVLTF	TGTGCCAGCAGTTTATTAGGTTTCTCTAGCTCTGGGGCCAACGTCCTGACTTTC
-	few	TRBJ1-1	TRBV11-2	CASSLSGSTEAFF	TGTGCCAGCAGCTTATCAGGGTCCACTGAAGCTTTCTTT
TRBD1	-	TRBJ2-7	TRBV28	CASSHSTGRSYEQYF	TGTGCCAGCAGCCACTCGACAGGGAGATCCTACGAGCAGTACTTC
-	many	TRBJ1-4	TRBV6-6	CASSLRDEKLFF	TGTGCCAGCAGTTTGAGAGATGAAAAACTGTTTTTT
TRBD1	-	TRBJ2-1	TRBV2	CASRRQGRYNEQFF	TGTGCCAGCAGACGACAGGGACGGTACAATGAGCAGTTCTTC
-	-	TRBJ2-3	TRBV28	CASSLWGAGQSTDTQYF	TGTGCCAGCAGTTTATGGGGAGCGGGACAGAGCACAGATACGCAGTATTTT
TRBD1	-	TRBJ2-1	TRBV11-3	CASRGTGAYNEQFF	TGTGCCAGCAGGGGGACAGGGGCCTACAATGAGCAGTTCTTC
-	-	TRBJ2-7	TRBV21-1	CASSTLAAKGYEQYF	TGTGCCAGCAGCACTCTAGCGGCGAAAGGGTACGAGCAGTACTTC
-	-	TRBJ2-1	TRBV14	CASFRGRVGNEQFF	TGTGCCAGCTTCAGGGGCAGGGTAGGGAATGAGCAGTTCTTC
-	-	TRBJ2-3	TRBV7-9	CASESPGTDTQYF	TGTGCCAGTGAGAGTCCCGGCACAGATACGCAGTATTTT
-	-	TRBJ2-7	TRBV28	CASSLGGQPYEQYF	TGTGCCAGCAGTTTGGGTGGACAACCCTACGAGCAGTACTTC
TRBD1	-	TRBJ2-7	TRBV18	CASSPPPGGRHEQYF	TGTGCCAGCTCACCACCCCCAGGGGGAAGGCACGAGCAGTACTTC
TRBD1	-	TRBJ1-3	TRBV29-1	CSVDSTGGYGNTIYF	TGCAGCGTTGACTCGACAGGGGGCTATGGAAACACCATATATTTT
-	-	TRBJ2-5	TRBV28	CASSIKETQYF	TGTGCCAGCAGTATCAAAGAGACCCAGTACTTC
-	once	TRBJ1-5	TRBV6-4	CAPGRDSVQPQHF	TGTGCCCCCGGCAGGGATTCCGTTCAGCCCCAGCATTTT
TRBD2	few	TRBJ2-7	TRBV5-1	CASSSGLANDEQYF	TGCGCCAGCAGCTCGGGACTAGCGAACGACGAGCAGTACTTC
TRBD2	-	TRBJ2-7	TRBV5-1	CASSLHFRLAGGLEQYF	TGCGCCAGCAGCTTGCATTTTCGACTAGCGGGAGGACTCGAGCAGTACTTC
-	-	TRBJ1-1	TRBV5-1	CASSFESRGKTEAFF	TGCGCCAGCAGCTTTGAGTCGAGGGGAAAAACTGAAGCTTTCTTT
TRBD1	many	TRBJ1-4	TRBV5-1	CASRDGTDEKLFF	TGCGCCAGCAGGGACGGGACAGATGAAAAACTGTTTTTT
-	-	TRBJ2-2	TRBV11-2	CASSLAGLPTGELFF	TGTGCCAGCAGCTTAGCAGGGCTCCCCACCGGGGAGCTGTTTTTT
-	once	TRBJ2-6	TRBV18	CASSRGTSGANVLTF	TGTGCCAGCTCACGGGGGACCTCTGGGGCCAACGTCCTGACTTTC
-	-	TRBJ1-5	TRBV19	CASSRGLSNQPQHF	TGTGCCAGTAGTAGGGGGTTGAGCAATCAGCCCCAGCATTTT
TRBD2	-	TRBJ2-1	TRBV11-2	CASSRLAGRSSYNEQFF	TGTGCCAGCAGCCGACTAGCGGGCCGCAGCTCCTACAATGAGCAGTTCTTC
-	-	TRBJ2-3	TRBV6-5	CASSYSPEGDTQYF	TGTGCCAGCAGTTACTCGCCTGAGGGAGATACGCAGTATTTT
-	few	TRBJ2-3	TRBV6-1	CASKGRTSGTDTQYF	TGTGCCAGCAAAGGGCGGACCTCGGGCACAGATACGCAGTATTTT
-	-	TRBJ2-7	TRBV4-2	CASSQDPSGEAERQYF	TGTGCCAGCAGCCAAGACCCGTCCGGGGAAGCCGAGCGGCAGTACTTC
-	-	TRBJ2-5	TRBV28	CASSAHPGSGETQYF	TGTGCCAGCAGCGCTCATCCGGGTTCCGGCGAGACCCAGTACTTC
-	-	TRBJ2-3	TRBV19	CASSIGIREGADTQYF	TGTGCCAGTAGTATAGGTATCCGAGAAGGGGCAGATACGCAGTATTTT
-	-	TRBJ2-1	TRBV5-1	CASSLERSSYNEQFF	TGCGCCAGCAGCTTGGAGCGGAGCTCCTACAATGAGCAGTTCTTC
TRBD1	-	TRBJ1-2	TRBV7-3	CASSPGQGNYGYTF	TGTGCCAGCAGCCCAGGACAGGGGAACTATGGCTACACCTTC
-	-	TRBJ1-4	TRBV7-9	CASSLAGGGEKLFF	TGTGCCAGCAGCTTAGCCGGGGGTGGTGAAAAACTGTTTTTT